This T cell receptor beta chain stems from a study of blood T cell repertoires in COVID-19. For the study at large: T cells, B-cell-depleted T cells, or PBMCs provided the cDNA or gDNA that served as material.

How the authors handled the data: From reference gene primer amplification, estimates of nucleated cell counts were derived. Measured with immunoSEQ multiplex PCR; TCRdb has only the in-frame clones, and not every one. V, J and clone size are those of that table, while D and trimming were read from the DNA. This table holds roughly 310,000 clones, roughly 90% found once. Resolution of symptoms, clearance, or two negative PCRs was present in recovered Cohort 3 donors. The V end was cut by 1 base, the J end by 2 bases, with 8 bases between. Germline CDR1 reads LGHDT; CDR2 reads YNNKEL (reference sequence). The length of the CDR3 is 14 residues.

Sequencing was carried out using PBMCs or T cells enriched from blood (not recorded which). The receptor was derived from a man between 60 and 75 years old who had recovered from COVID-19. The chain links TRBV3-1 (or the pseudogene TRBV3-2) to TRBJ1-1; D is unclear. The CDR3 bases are TGTGCCAGCAGCCAAGCCAGCGATAACACTGAAGCTTTCTTT. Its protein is CASSQASDNTEAFF.